What follows describes a single T cell receptor beta chain. Its target is unknown. The data were obtained in a study of vaccination effects on CD4 cells after COVID-19. The germline CDR1 and CDR2 sequences are LNHDA and SQIVND (reference sequence). Trimming at V came to 1 base and at J to 4 bases, leaving 10 bases not matched to a gene. The length of the CDR3 is 17 residues. Sequenced by immunoSEQ multiplex PCR; TCRdb stores in-frame clones only, minus some. The data hold 50,000 to 65,000 clones, with 75% to 80% observed a single time. Antigen-specific CD4+ T cells were expanded with viral peptide pools in the ViraFEST assay before sequencing. Scientists isolated CD4+ T cells after a roughly 9-day culture period ended. The study found no prior SARS-CoV-2 infection in the vaccine recipients, who tested negative for nucleocapsid antibodies.

The TCR originated in a human donor who received a COVID-19 vaccine. Specimen: CD4+ T cells from PBMCs cultured with HCoV-OC43 spike peptides, collected before COVID-19 vaccination. Subset indicated: HCoV-OC43 spike overlapping peptide pool stimulation. This chain uses TRBV19 with TRBJ2-5; 9 bases line up with TRBD1. Here the CDR3 DNA reads TGTGCCAGTAGTATAGGGCCGAGGACAGGGGTTAGAGAGACCCAGTACTTC. Encoded protein: CASSIGPRTGVRETQYF. The full variable domain, completed using reference TRBV19 and TRBJ2-5, is DGGITQSPKYLFRKEGQNVTLSCEQNLNHDAMYWYRQDPGQGLRLIYYSQIVNDFQKGDIAEGYSVSREKKESFPLTVTSAQKNPTAFYLCASSIGPRTGVRETQYFGPGTRLLVL.